This is a list of T cell receptor beta chains from one sample in a study of Tregs in tolerant kidney transplant recipients. This table comes from immunoSEQ multiplex PCR, and its TCRdb copy is limited to in-frame clones, with some not included. The sample comprises about 50,000 clones, 89% of which are singletons, and around a sixth rests with the top ten. The sequencing used CD8+ T cells from blood (PBMCs), collected 12 months after the transplant. These receptors were collected from a human patient who received a combined kidney and bone marrow transplant. Some T cells may possibly be graft donor cells. The CDR3 runs from the conserved cysteine through the conserved F or W. A D gene is named only where the DNA matches it firmly. Size is stated for part of the rows, as once, few or many counts, or as a class when the clone is expanded.

J gene	V gene	clone size	D gene	CDR3 length	CDR3 protein	CDR3 DNA
TRBJ1-2	TRBV5-6	-	TRBD1	16	CASSSQTGMANYGYTF	TGTGCCAGCAGCTCTCAGACAGGGATGGCTAACTATGGCTACACCTTC
TRBJ2-1	TRBV19	-	TRBD2	16	CASSIVFAGGINEQFF	TGTGCCAGTAGTATAGTATTTGCGGGAGGCATAAATGAGCAGTTCTTC
TRBJ2-7	TRBV4-1	once	TRBD2	18	CASSQAPPGLAGSYEQYF	TGCGCCAGCAGCCAAGCTCCACCGGGACTAGCGGGGTCCTACGAGCAGTACTTC
TRBJ1-2	TRBV11-3	-	-	17	CASSLDPADGLNYGYTF	TGTGCCAGCAGCTTAGACCCGGCTGACGGACTAAACTATGGCTACACCTTC
TRBJ1-1	TRBV2	-	-	13	CASSNTEDLRSFF	TGTGCCAGCAGCAATACGGAGGATCTTAGGTCTTTCTTT
TRBJ2-7	TRBV11-2	-	TRBD1	14	CASSLVGGPYEQYF	TGTGCCAGCAGCTTAGTAGGGGGCCCGTACGAGCAGTACTTC
TRBJ2-5	TRBV13	-	-	17	CASSYIQDTSYQETQYF	TGTGCCAGCAGCTACATTCAGGACACTTCGTACCAAGAGACCCAGTACTTC
TRBJ2-2	TRBV2	-	TRBD1	13	CASKTGGTGELFF	TGTGCCAGCAAGACAGGGGGCACCGGGGAGCTGTTTTTT
TRBJ2-7	TRBV4-2	-	-	15	CASSQAREISYEQYF	TGTGCCAGCAGCCAAGCCCGGGAGATCTCCTACGAGCAGTACTTC
TRBJ2-7	TRBV4-1	-	TRBD1	14	CASSHGQGTYEQYF	TGCGCCAGCAGCCACGGACAGGGGACCTACGAGCAGTACTTC
TRBJ2-5	TRBV2	-	-	15	CASTEGRMYQETQYF	TGTGCCAGCACAGAGGGCAGAATGTACCAAGAGACCCAGTACTTC
TRBJ1-1	TRBV19	-	-	15	CASRLGGREDTEAFF	TGTGCCAGTAGGTTGGGGGGGCGAGAGGACACTGAAGCTTTCTTT
TRBJ1-5	TRBV7-8	few	-	13	CASSYLQGQPQHF	TGTGCCAGCAGCTATCTTCAGGGGCAGCCCCAGCATTTT
TRBJ2-6	TRBV13	-	-	16	CASSLGRGTGANVLTF	TGTGCCAGCAGCTTAGGCCGGGGAACTGGGGCCAACGTCCTGACTTTC
TRBJ2-1	TRBV29-1	few	-	14	CSAWTAGQSSEQFF	TGCAGCGCCTGGACCGCGGGACAGTCCAGTGAGCAGTTCTTC
TRBJ2-7	TRBV5-5	-	TRBD2	15	CASSLGLAGAYEQYF	TGTGCCAGCAGCTTGGGACTAGCGGGAGCCTACGAGCAGTACTTC
TRBJ1-1	TRBV4-1	-	TRBD1	17	CASSQGDRGDMNTEAFF	TGCGCCAGCAGCCAAGGTGACAGGGGCGACATGAACACTGAAGCTTTCTTT
TRBJ1-2	TRBV6-6	-	TRBD1	14	CASSPGTGGVGYTF	TGTGCCAGCAGTCCCGGGACAGGGGGCGTTGGCTACACCTTC
TRBJ2-5	TRBV10-3	-	-	13	CAISESAGETQYF	TGTGCCATCAGTGAGTCGGCGGGGGAGACCCAGTACTTC
TRBJ2-1	TRBV4-3	-	TRBD2	16	CASSQLAGGLRDEQFF	TGCGCCAGCAGCCAGCTAGCGGGGGGGCTACGGGATGAGCAGTTCTTC